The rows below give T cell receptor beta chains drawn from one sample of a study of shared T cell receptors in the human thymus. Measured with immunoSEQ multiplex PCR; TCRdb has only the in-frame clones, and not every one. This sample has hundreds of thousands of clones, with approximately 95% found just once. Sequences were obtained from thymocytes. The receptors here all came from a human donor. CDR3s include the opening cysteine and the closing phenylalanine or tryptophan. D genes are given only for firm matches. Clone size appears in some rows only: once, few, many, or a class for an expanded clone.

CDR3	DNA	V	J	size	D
CASSEAEGANTEAFF	TGTGCCAGCAGTGAAGCAGAGGGGGCGAACACTGAAGCTTTCTTT	TRBV6-1	TRBJ1-1	NA	TRBD1
CASSRFGRGQKNEQFF	TGTGCCAGTAGTCGGTTTGGGAGGGGGCAGAAGAATGAGCAGTTCTTC	TRBV19	TRBJ2-1	NA	NA
CASSLAQREIYNEQFF	TGCGCCAGCAGCTTGGCACAGCGGGAGATCTACAATGAGCAGTTCTTC	TRBV5-1	TRBJ2-1	NA	TRBD2
CASSAHQRFTDYGYTF	TGTGCCAGCAGCGCGCACCAGAGATTCACAGACTATGGCTACACCTTC	TRBV11-3	TRBJ1-2	NA	NA
CASSLGGREGNQPQHF	TGTGCCAGCAGTTTGGGGGGGCGCGAGGGCAATCAGCCCCAGCATTTT	TRBV27	TRBJ1-5	NA	NA
CASSETYGSASYEQYF	TGCGCCAGCAGTGAGACATACGGGAGTGCCTCCTACGAGCAGTACTTC	TRBV10-1	TRBJ2-7	NA	NA
CASSSTPVSYNEQFF	TGTGCCAGCAGCTCGACGCCCGTCTCCTACAATGAGCAGTTCTTC	TRBV7-9	TRBJ2-1	NA	NA
CASSSGQEHGELFF	TGCGCCAGCAGCTCGGGACAGGAGCACGGGGAGCTGTTTTTT	TRBV5-1	TRBJ2-2	few	TRBD1
CASSPRQMTGGGENGYTF	TGTGCCAGCAGCCCTCGACAAATGACAGGGGGCGGGGAAAATGGCTACACCTTC	TRBV7-9	TRBJ1-2	NA	TRBD1
CASTPQEGGRAAYEQYF	TGCGCCAGCACCCCGCAGGAGGGCGGCCGAGCCGCCTACGAGCAGTACTTC	TRBV5-1	TRBJ2-7	NA	NA
CASSKEGQSNQPQHF	TGTGCCAGTAGTAAAGAGGGACAAAGCAATCAGCCCCAGCATTTT	TRBV19	TRBJ1-5	NA	NA
CASSQGAGTGNQPQHF	TGCGCCAGCAGCCAAGGTGCCGGGACAGGGAATCAGCCCCAGCATTTT	TRBV4-3	TRBJ1-5	NA	TRBD1
CASSTGLPSYNEQFF	TGTGCCAGCAGCACGGGACTCCCCTCCTACAATGAGCAGTTCTTC	TRBV28	TRBJ2-1	NA	NA
CASSQVARGSYEQYF	TGTGCCAGCAGCCAAGTTGCCAGGGGCTCCTACGAGCAGTACTTC	TRBV14	TRBJ2-7	NA	NA
CATSTRQSTLNTEAFF	TGTGCCACCAGCACCCGACAGTCCACCCTGAACACTGAAGCTTTCTTT	TRBV15	TRBJ1-1	NA	NA
CASSQDLVLDRYNEQFF	TGTGCCAGCAGCCAAGATCTAGTCCTCGATAGATACAATGAGCAGTTCTTC	TRBV14	TRBJ2-1	NA	NA
CASSSRGLAGGEDTQYF	TGTGCCAGCAGCTCCAGAGGACTAGCGGGAGGGGAAGATACGCAGTATTTT	TRBV11-3	TRBJ2-3	NA	TRBD2
CASSFLSGSSYNEQFF	TGCGCCAGCAGCTTCCTTAGCGGGAGCTCCTACAATGAGCAGTTCTTC	TRBV5-1	TRBJ2-1	NA	TRBD2
CASSQGPRDRDEQYF	TGTGCCAGCAGCCAAGGGCCCCGGGACAGGGACGAGCAGTACTTC	TRBV14	TRBJ2-7	NA	TRBD1
CASSPQATNEKLFF	TGTGCCAGCAGTCCCCAGGCAACTAATGAAAAACTGTTTTTT	TRBV7-2	TRBJ1-4	NA	NA
CARRGLIQLCNEQFF	TGTGCCAGGAGAGGACTAATTCAGCTGTGCAATGAGCAGTTCTTC	TRBV19	TRBJ2-1	NA	NA
CASSFDFRDNCTDTQYF	TGCGCCAGCAGCTTTGATTTCCGGGACAACTGCACAGATACGCAGTATTTT	TRBV5-1	TRBJ2-3	NA	NA
CASSLGSRDDEQYF	TGTGCCAGCAGCTTAGGGTCTCGGGATGACGAGCAGTACTTC	TRBV7-2	TRBJ2-7	NA	NA
CASSQDLAGGLNTGELFF	TGCGCCAGCAGCCAAGATCTGGCGGGGGGCTTGAACACCGGGGAGCTGTTTTTT	TRBV4-3	TRBJ2-2	NA	TRBD2
CASSREWTGGLVDTQYF	TGTGCCAGCAGCCGGGAATGGACAGGGGGTTTAGTCGATACGCAGTATTTT	TRBV27	TRBJ2-3	NA	TRBD1
CASSLLFEVTSGSPGELFF	TGTGCCAGCAGCTTATTATTCGAAGTGACTAGCGGGAGCCCCGGGGAGCTGTTTTTT	TRBV7-6	TRBJ2-2	NA	TRBD2
CASSLSTGRPYEQYF	TGTGCCAGCAGTTTAAGTACGGGACGGCCCTACGAGCAGTACTTC	TRBV28	TRBJ2-7	NA	NA
CASRALSASSYGYTF	TGTGCCAGCAGGGCCCTAAGTGCTTCTAGCTATGGCTACACCTTC	TRBV27	TRBJ1-2	few	NA
CASSLWARHSNQPQHF	TGTGCCAGCAGCTTGTGGGCTCGTCACAGCAATCAGCCCCAGCATTTT	TRBV11-2	TRBJ1-5	NA	NA